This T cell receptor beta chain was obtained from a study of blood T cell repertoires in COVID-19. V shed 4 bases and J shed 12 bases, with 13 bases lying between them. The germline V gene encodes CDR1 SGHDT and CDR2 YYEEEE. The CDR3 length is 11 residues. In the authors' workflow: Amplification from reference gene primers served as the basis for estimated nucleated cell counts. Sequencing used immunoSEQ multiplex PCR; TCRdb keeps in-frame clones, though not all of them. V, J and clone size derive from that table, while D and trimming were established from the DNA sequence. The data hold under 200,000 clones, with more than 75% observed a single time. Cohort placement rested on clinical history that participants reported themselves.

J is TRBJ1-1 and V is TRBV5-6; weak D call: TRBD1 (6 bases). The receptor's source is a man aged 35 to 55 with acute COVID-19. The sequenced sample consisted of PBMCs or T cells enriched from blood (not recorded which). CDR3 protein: CASSQGSGTFF. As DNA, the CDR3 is TGTGCCAGCAGCCAGGGGAGCGGGACTTTCTTT.